This section outlines one T cell receptor (beta chain) sequence together with its context. Its target antigen remains unknown. Base qualities are not recorded, but no much larger clone differs from it by a single base. These data originate in a study of Ad26.COV2.S vaccination and SARS-CoV-2 variants (dated by TCRdb to about 2021). About the study as a whole: Vaccine-arm donors were drawn from COV1001, a multicentre, randomized, double-blind, placebo-controlled phase I-IIa trial of Ad26.COV2.S in healthy adults. Ad26.COV2.S was given intramuscularly at 5x10^10 or 1x10^11 viral particles, as a single shot or as two shots 56 days apart. Sequencing of the TCRbeta repertoire served to evaluate the specificity and breadth of SARS-CoV-2-reactive T cell receptors following Ad26.COV2.S vaccination. The TCR-sequenced set comprised around 30 samples: some 19 Ad26.COV2.S vaccine recipients, 5 placebo recipients and 8 SARS-CoV-2 convalescent individuals. Trial participants were randomized into five groups of five: low-dose or high-dose Ad26.COV2.S given once or twice, or placebo on both occasions. Blinding of investigators to trial group allocation was maintained during experiments and outcome assessment.

What the treatment or condition label conveys for this sample: around 19 received Ad26.COV2.S at low or high dose, single or two shots; several received placebo; per-sample allocation not given. Repertoires of vaccine and placebo recipients were sequenced from samples taken on day 63 after the first injection. Cohort 1b enrolled about two dozen adults aged 18-55 years at a single site in Boston, USA, between 29 July and 7 August 2020. Ad26.COV2.S was a replication-incompetent adenovirus type 26 vector expressing a prefusion-stabilized SARS-CoV-2 spike protein from the original Wuhan strain. CDR1 SGHTA and CDR2 FQGTGA are derived from the germline V gene. Deletion took 2 bases off V and 1 base off J, with a span of 13 bases between the germline ends. Its CDR3 holds 16 amino acids, cysteine through phenylalanine. Only the CDR3 portion is preserved as DNA: 48 bases, with reading frame beginning at the first base.

Results and caveats for the whole study, not just this receptor: Substantial breadth of spike-specific CD8+ and CD4+ T cell responses was reported after vaccination. Vaccine and placebo recipients had similar non-spike TCR breadth, a finding consistent with the vaccine containing only spike. The study was not powered to compare responses between vaccine doses or regimens. Compared with placebo recipients, Ad26.COV2.S recipients showed higher spike-specific TCR breadth (P = 0.0014). The authors noted that total T cell responses may have been underestimated by the TCR breadth and depth analyses.

TCRbeta CDR3 regions were sequenced with the immunoSEQ Assay. After extraction, genomic DNA underwent amplification by bias-controlled multiplex PCR, followed by high-throughput sequencing. As for how the authors treated the data: Collapsing and filtering of sequences were performed to quantify the absolute abundance of each unique TCRbeta CDR3 region. T cell fraction was estimated by normalizing TCRbeta template counts to usable DNA, with usable DNA measured through amplification of reference genes found in all nucleated cells. Repertoire TCRs were annotated as SARS-CoV-2-specific when V gene, CDR3 amino acid sequence and J gene were exactly matched to a known reactive TCR set. MIRA supplied the reference SARS-CoV-2 TCR set, which was filtered for enrichment in COVID-19-positive ImmuneCODE repertoires so that public or cross-reactive TCRs were removed. Using the MIRA antigens, annotated TCRs were further analysed by specific ORF or by position within an ORF. Breadth was defined as the number of annotated unique rearrangements divided by the total number of unique productive rearrangements, and depth was defined as the summed frequency of the annotated unique rearrangements. Two-sided Wilcoxon rank-sum tests were applied when comparing TCR breadth between groups. TCRdb retrieved this table from immuneACCESS and kept in-frame rearrangements only. Not all clones are present; in checked studies, unresolved V genes account for under half, and no reason is known for the remainder. That table supplies the V and J calls and clone size; D and trimming were determined from the DNA. The sample has roughly 420,000 clones on record, 85% to 90% of them singletons. Jointly, the top ten make up roughly 4% of the sample.

The sequences come from peripheral blood, collected in a trial of Ad26.COV2.S vaccine versus placebo. This TCR derives from a person aged 18-60 years who received the Ad26.COV2.S COVID-19 vaccine or a placebo. The chain employs TRBV7-3 and TRBJ2-3; possibly the D gene is TRBD2, per 5 matching bases. The sequenced DNA is TGTGCCAGCAGCTTAGCACCGGGTAGCGGCACAGATACGCAGTATTTT. Its amino acids are CASSLAPGSGTDTQYF.